This TCR beta chain emerged from a study of beta chain features in type 1 diabetes (dated by TCRdb to between 2017 and 2018). Broadly, across the study: No differences in mean age, gender distribution, total cell number or subset yield were found between patients and healthy donors. A total of about 110 million sorted cells were examined across all samples, and the number of cells per subset was strongly correlated with RNA yield. In the study, TCRB repertoires of sorted circulating CD4+ T cell subsets from recently diagnosed type 1 diabetes patients were compared with those of matched healthy donors. Whereas all 30 or so donors provided naive and central memory subsets, regulatory and stem cell-like memory subsets were isolated from just 8 patients and roughly eight healthy donors. Results the study describes overall, beyond this receptor: Type 1 diabetes patients showed a moderate but significant shortening of TCRB CDR3 length in all four CD4+ subsets. PCR might favor shorter templates, but patient and control samples were amplified and corrected together, so any skew would affect both groups equally. Because the HLA sub-analyses included only small numbers of individuals, any influence of HLA type on TCRB rearrangement was left unresolved. At VDJ recombination sites, patients with type 1 diabetes made fewer insertions and deleted more nucleotides, a pattern implying thymic rearrangement abnormalities. Because cDNA rather than genomic DNA was sequenced, highly expressing activated cells could have been over-represented, although no difference in activation and CD3 levels was found between groups. Naive, central memory and regulatory TCRB repertoires appeared more similar among patients than among healthy donors.

Inclusive of the bounding cysteine and phenylalanine, the CDR3 is 14 residues long. CDR3 DNA only is kept here, 42 bases in frame from base 1. CDR1 and CDR2 (LGHNA, YNFKEQ) derive from the germline V gene. V is pared back by 4 bases and J by 6 bases, with 13 bases lying between the germline termini. From each donor, a single peripheral blood sample of approximately 110 mL on average was drawn into heparinised tubes. A BD FACSAria II and a panel including CD45RO, CCR7, CD25, CD127, CD95 and CD27 were used to sort naive, central memory, regulatory and stem cell-like memory CD4+ T cells. All sorted populations exceeded 95% purity. PBMCs were isolated immediately by Lymphoprep density gradient centrifugation and stained directly without culture. So that batch effects would be minimized, each experiment stained and sorted samples in pairs, pairing one healthy donor with one patient. The entire isolated RNA was reverse transcribed using the High Capacity cDNA Reverse Transcription Kit, and thus expressed TCRB transcripts were sequenced. Naive, central memory and regulatory T cell samples underwent deep immunoSEQ sequencing, averaging around 3.9 million total reads per sample. After sorted cells were lysed in RLT buffer, RNA was extracted with DNase-treated RNeasy Micro or Mini kits, with the choice depending on cell number. To prevent cross-contamination, every cell subset was processed on its own, while patient and healthy donor samples were processed together. The immunoSEQ multiplex PCR was used to amplify TCRB sequences from cDNA, generating 87-bp fragments that spanned the CDR3 region. Sequencing of the amplicons was performed on the Illumina HiSeq platform. Per the authors' processing: PCR bias was corrected computationally using synthetic template baselines, and reads within Hamming distance 2 were collapsed, with unmergeable singletons discarded. Reads were aligned to IMGT to assign V, D and J genes, CDR3 length, and insertions or deletions at six rearrangement sites. Within each subset, clonotype counts were normalized to the number of sorted cells before true diversity and Gini coefficients were calculated with the tcR R package. The overlap coefficient, calculated on TCRB nucleotide sequences, was used to quantify repertoire sharing. Here the immuneACCESS table is served through TCRdb, limited to in-frame sequences with V and J called. Missing clones are a known gap in these copies; in checked studies unresolved V genes cover under half, and the rest lacks a known reason. V and J calls and clone size are copied from that table; D and trimming were computed from the DNA. This sample lists about 130,000 clones; 9.2% were detected once. The ten largest clones add up to about 0.68% of the sample.

This clone was seen only a few times. There is no known antigen for this receptor. No much larger clone is present one base from it, and per-base qualities are unavailable. The receptor was isolated from a man aged 18 to 29 in good health. This sequence uses TRBV4-2 and TRBJ2-1; the D gene lacks a confident call. Sequences were obtained from central memory CD4+ T cells from blood. The DNA sequence is given as TGTGCCAGCAGCCCCGAGAGGATGAGCAATGAGCAGTTCTTC. Translated, this gives CASSPERMSNEQFF.